This record covers a single TCR beta chain. Its antigen is unknown. The protocol was immunoSEQ multiplex PCR, while the TCRdb copy is restricted to in-frame clones and leaves out a portion. The table records over 750,000 clones, around 96% of them present only once. Terminally differentiated effector memory CD45RA+ cells were left out of the naive CD8 fraction, which was CD45RO-negative and positively selected for CCR7. All donors were Caucasian adults living in Nashville, Tennessee. This record belongs to a study of shared clonotypes between healthy human individuals. Study-level results: Unshared clonotypes carried lower generation probabilities than those common to all four donors.

The CDR3 covers 15 residues. V dropped 3 bases and J dropped 0; count of bases not matched to a gene: 5. Germline V gives CDR1 LNHDA, CDR2 SQIVND (reference sequence). This chain connects TRBV19 to TRBJ2-7; 7 bases align to TRBD2. Sequenced input: naive CD8+ T cells sorted from blood. The source is a man aged 25 to 40 in good health. CDR3 amino acids: CASSISTSTSYEQYF. DNA of the CDR3: TGTGCCAGTAGTATCTCGACTAGCACCTCCTACGAGCAGTACTTC.